One and the same sample provided the 8 T cell receptor beta chains below, sequenced in a study of OX40 agonist ivuxolimab in advanced cancers. Measured with immunoSEQ multiplex PCR; TCRdb has only the in-frame clones, and not every one. The sample includes about 110,000 clones, approximately 90% of them seen just once. The sample here was CD4+ or CD8+ T cells sorted from blood, taken in a trial of the OX40 agonist ivuxolimab. Receptor source: an adult with an advanced solid tumor such as melanoma, head and neck, liver or kidney cancer.

V and J are TRBV28 and TRBJ1-2, with 8 positions matching TRBD1. The CDR3 sequence is 14 residues long. Looked up from germline, CDR1 is MDHEN and CDR2 is SYDVKM. V was clipped by 2 bases and J by 4 bases; unmatched bases: 3. CDR3 amino acids: CASSLTGGGYGYTF. CDR3 nucleotides: TGTGCCAGCAGTTTAACAGGGGGTGGCTATGGCTACACCTTC.

The chain employs TRBV19 and TRBJ2-6, with D perhaps TRBD1 (6 bases). Germline V lookup: CDR1 LNHDA, CDR2 SQIVND (reference sequence). This CDR3 has 14 amino acids. Trimming stripped 6 bases from V and 7 bases from J, with 13 bases between. CDR3 residues: CASRLQGGANVLTF. CDR3 sequence (DNA): TGTGCCAGTAGGTTACAAGGGGGTGCCAACGTCCTGACTTTC.

The chain joins TRBV5-4 to TRBJ2-1; D is perhaps TRBD1 (5 bases). The V end lost 1 base, the J end lost 1 base, and 9 bases lay between the germline ends. The CDR3 extends over 15 amino acids. CDR1 SGHNT and CDR2 YYREEE come from the germline V gene (reference sequence). Here the CDR3 reads CASSLTGGSYNEQFF. DNA for the CDR3: TGTGCCAGCAGCTTGACAGGTGGTTCCTACAATGAGCAGTTCTTC.

V and J are TRBV27 and TRBJ2-7; TRBD1 matches 10 bases. The V segment lost 3 bases and the J segment 4 bases; nucleotides outside the gene matches: 9. Germline values: CDR1 MNHEY, CDR2 SMNVEV (reference sequence). The CDR3 contains 16 residues. CDR3 in DNA: TGTGCCAGCAGTTTCCTGCTCGGGGACAGGGGATACGAGCAGTACTTC. As protein: CASSFLLGDRGYEQYF.

This rearrangement joins TRBV9 to TRBJ1-1; D is uncertain. V dropped 4 bases and J dropped 5 bases, with 18 bases sitting between them. CDR3 size: 15 residues. Germline V gene sequence: CDR1 SGDLS, CDR2 YYNGEE. The CDR3 loop reads CASSYNTGPGTEAFF. CDR3 nucleotides: TGTGCCAGCAGCTACAACACTGGGCCGGGTACTGAAGCTTTCTTT. Complete variable domain (other parts from reference TRBV9 and TRBJ1-1): DSGVTQTPKHLITATGQRVTLRCSPRSGDLSVYWYQQSLDQGLQFLIQYYNGEERAKGNILERFSAQQFPDLHSELNLSSLELGDSALYFCASSYNTGPGTEAFFGQGTRLTVV.

V gene TRBV5-1 combines with J gene TRBJ2-7; 7 bases are a match to TRBD1. Germline CDR1 SGHRS, CDR2 YFSETQ. V shed 3 bases and J 1 base; nucleotides not matched to a gene: 7. There are 15 residues in the CDR3. The CDR3 coding sequence is TGCGCCAGCAGCTCTTCCGGGACAGTATCCTACGAGCAGTACTTC. It is translated as CASSSSGTVSYEQYF.

V is TRBV11-3 and J is TRBJ2-1; 9 bases map to TRBD2. Trimming cost V 2 bases and J 4 bases; bases outside gene matches: 6. Germline V gene sequence: CDR1 SGHNT, CDR2 YENEEA. This CDR3 is 16 amino acids long. The CDR3 loop is CASSLKGREGYNEQFF. The CDR3 bases are TGTGCCAGCAGCTTAAAAGGGCGGGAGGGGTACAATGAGCAGTTCTTC.

The chain is built from TRBV15 and TRBJ2-5, with 12 bases fitting TRBD2. The CDR3 has 18 amino acids. The trim removed 3 bases at V and 3 bases at J, leaving 11 bases unmatched. The V gene's germline CDR1 is LNHNV and CDR2 YYDKDF (reference sequence). The DNA of the CDR3 is TGTGCCACCAGCAGTGGATCTAGCGGGAGGGCCTGGGAAGAGACCCAGTACTTC. Translated: CATSSGSSGRAWEETQYF.